These T cell receptor beta chains were read from a single sample in a study of molecular identifiers for immune sequencing clone quantification. One entry per CDR3 protein results from TCRdb running MiXCR on the PCR reads. Found here are approximately 590,000 distinct CDR3 sequences, 25% of them singletons; the top ten hold about 0.78%. The material sequenced was naive CD8+ T cells from blood, with Jurkat cell RNA spiked in. These receptors originate from a human donor in good health. Some libraries in this study had Jurkat cell RNA spiked in. Each CDR3 is given with its conserved first and last residue. The D gene is left open where the match is weak. Size tells how often a clone was seen (once, few, many) or the class of an expanded clone, and some rows leave it out.

CDR3 DNA: TGTGCCAGCAGCTTAGGGGAGGGGGGTACGCAGTATTTT
CDR3 protein: CASSLGEGGTQYF
V gene: TRBV13
J gene: TRBJ2-3
D gene: NA
clone size: NA

CDR3 DNA: TGTGCCAGCAGTTATACGGATGCTGGGGCCAACGTCCTGACTTTC
CDR3 protein: CASSYTDAGANVLTF
V gene: TRBV6-5
J gene: TRBJ2-6
D gene: NA
clone size: many

CDR3 DNA: TGTGCCAGCAGCCAACACTCCGGGACAGCGTGGGACGGGCAGTACTTC
CDR3 protein: CASSQHSGTAWDGQYF
V gene: TRBV14
J gene: TRBJ2-7
D gene: TRBD1
clone size: NA

CDR3 DNA: TGTGCCAGCAGCTACCTTAGCTCCCTCGGTGCCTACGAGCAGTACTTC
CDR3 protein: CASSYLSSLGAYEQYF
V gene: TRBV27
J gene: TRBJ2-7
D gene: NA
clone size: many

CDR3 DNA: TGTGCCAGCAGTTTACCGGCAGGGGAGCTGTTTTTT
CDR3 protein: CASSLPAGELFF
V gene: TRBV27
J gene: TRBJ2-2
D gene: NA
clone size: few

CDR3 DNA: TGTGCCAGCAGTTTATCGGCCAGCGGGAGGTACGAGCAGTACTTC
CDR3 protein: CASSLSASGRYEQYF
V gene: TRBV27
J gene: TRBJ2-7
D gene: TRBD2
clone size: many

CDR3 DNA: TGCGCCAGCAGCCAAGATTGGATGGATATCTATGGCTACACCTTC
CDR3 protein: CASSQDWMDIYGYTF
V gene: TRBV4-3
J gene: TRBJ1-2
D gene: NA
clone size: NA

CDR3 DNA: TGTGCCAGCAGTATTAGGACAAGGGGCTTGACTGAAGCTTTCTTT
CDR3 protein: CASSIRTRGLTEAFF
V gene: TRBV12-3/TRBV12-4
J gene: TRBJ1-1
D gene: NA
clone size: many

CDR3 DNA: TGTGCCAGCAGCTTAGGCTACCTCATGAACACTGAAGCTTTCTTT
CDR3 protein: CASSLGYLMNTEAFF
V gene: TRBV7-2
J gene: TRBJ1-1
D gene: NA
clone size: many

CDR3 DNA: TGTGCCAGCAGCAACGGACTAGCGAGCTCCTACGAGCAGTACTTC
CDR3 protein: CASSNGLASSYEQYF
V gene: TRBV9
J gene: TRBJ2-7
D gene: TRBD2
clone size: few

CDR3 DNA: TGCAGTGCTTGGACTAGCGGGAGCCTTAGCTCCTACGAGCAGTACTTC
CDR3 protein: CSAWTSGSLSSYEQYF
V gene: TRBV20-1
J gene: TRBJ2-7
D gene: TRBD2
clone size: few

CDR3 DNA: TGTGCCGAATTAGGCGGGACCACCTACAATGAGCAGTTCTTC
CDR3 protein: CAELGGTTYNEQFF
V gene: TRBV7-9
J gene: TRBJ2-1
D gene: NA
clone size: many

CDR3 DNA: TGTGCCAGCAGTTTAGTCCCAGGGGACTATGGCTACACCTTC
CDR3 protein: CASSLVPGDYGYTF
V gene: TRBV28
J gene: TRBJ1-2
D gene: NA
clone size: NA

CDR3 DNA: TGTGCCAGCAGCCAAGTTGGGGCAGGGGTGATGAACACTGAAGCTTTCTTT
CDR3 protein: CASSQVGAGVMNTEAFF
V gene: TRBV4-2
J gene: TRBJ1-1
D gene: NA
clone size: NA

CDR3 DNA: TGTGCCAGCAGCGATAGAACAGGGGGCAGGGATGAGCAGTACTTC
CDR3 protein: CASSDRTGGRDEQYF
V gene: TRBV27
J gene: TRBJ2-7
D gene: TRBD1
clone size: NA

CDR3 DNA: TGTGCCAGCAGGCTAACCACAGGGCCCGGGGAGCTGTTTTTT
CDR3 protein: CASRLTTGPGELFF
V gene: TRBV14
J gene: TRBJ2-2
D gene: NA
clone size: few

CDR3 DNA: TGTGCCACCAGTGATTTGCAGGGCAGTCCCAGCACAGATACGCAGTATTTT
CDR3 protein: CATSDLQGSPSTDTQYF
V gene: TRBV24-1
J gene: TRBJ2-3
D gene: NA
clone size: few